The sequence of this T cell receptor beta chain was determined in a study of siplizumab effects on memory and regulatory T cells. After removal of 4 bases from V and 10 bases from J, the junction contained 5 bases not matched to a gene. This CDR3 has 13 amino acids. Germline V gene data show CDR1 as SGHNT and CDR2 as YYREEE (reference sequence). Sequencing used immunoSEQ multiplex PCR; TCRdb keeps in-frame clones, though not all of them. The sample contains roughly 100,000 clones, 85% to 95% of which appear only once. The chain uses TRBV5-4 and TRBJ2-1; 10 bases are a match to TRBD2. The origin of this receptor is a human donor in good health. The material sequenced was Tregs sorted from blood. The DNA for the CDR3 is TGTGCCAGCAGCCAGATAGCGGGAGGCGAGCAGTTCTTC. It translates to CASSQIAGGEQFF.